This TCR beta chain was captured by sequencing in a study of T-cell reconstitution after alpha-beta-depleted transplantation in children. CDR3 length: 14 amino acids. Germline V gene lookup returns CDR1 DFQATT and CDR2 SNEGSKA (reference sequence). With 3 bases removed from V and 5 bases from J, the gap between germline ends came to 17 bases. General observations from the study: Recipient T cells and thymic progenitors that survived gave rise to the high TCRbeta diversity observed at day 60 in some patients.

This clonotype was seen ten or more times. Its specificity is not known. The TCRbeta library incorporated unique molecular identifiers. TCRdb reprocessed the PCR reads with MiXCR, giving one entry per CDR3 protein. The sample includes roughly 160,000 distinct CDR3 sequences, 11% of them seen just once. The sequence derives from a boy younger than 10 with acute myeloid leukemia, due to receive a stem cell transplant. The chain recombines TRBV20-1 with TRBJ2-7, with D possibly TRBD2 on 6 matching bases. The input for sequencing was PBMCs, taken before TCRalphabeta/CD19-depleted stem cell transplant. This CDR3 is CSASNVETRDEQYF. Here the CDR3 DNA reads TGCAGTGCTAGCAACGTTGAGACTAGAGACGAGCAGTACTTC.